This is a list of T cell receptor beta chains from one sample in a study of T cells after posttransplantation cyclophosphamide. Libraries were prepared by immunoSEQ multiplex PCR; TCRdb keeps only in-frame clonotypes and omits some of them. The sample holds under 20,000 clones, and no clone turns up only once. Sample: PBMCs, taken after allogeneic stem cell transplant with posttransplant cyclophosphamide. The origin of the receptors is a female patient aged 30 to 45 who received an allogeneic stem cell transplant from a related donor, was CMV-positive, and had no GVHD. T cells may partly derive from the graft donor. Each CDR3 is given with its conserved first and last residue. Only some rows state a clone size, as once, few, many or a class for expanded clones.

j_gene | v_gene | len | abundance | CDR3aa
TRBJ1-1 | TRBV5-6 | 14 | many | CASSLSPESTEAFF
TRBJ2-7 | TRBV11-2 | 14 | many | CASSLGSGYGEQYF
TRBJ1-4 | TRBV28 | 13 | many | CASSGDSGPKLFF
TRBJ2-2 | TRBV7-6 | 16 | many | CASSVSWTEKAGELFF
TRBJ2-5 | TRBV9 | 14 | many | CASSSRDSRETQYF
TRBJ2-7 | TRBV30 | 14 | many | CAWSGSGRGYEQYF
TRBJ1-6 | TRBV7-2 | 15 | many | CASSLVSRGQSPLHF
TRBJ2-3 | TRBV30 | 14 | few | CAWRNRGSTDTQYF
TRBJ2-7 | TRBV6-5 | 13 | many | CASSYLDRGEQYF
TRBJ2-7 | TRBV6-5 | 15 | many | CASSYSGTGRYEQYF
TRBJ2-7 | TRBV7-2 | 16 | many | CASSLTRTSGTYEQYF
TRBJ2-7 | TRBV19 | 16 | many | CASSELAGAGSYEQYF
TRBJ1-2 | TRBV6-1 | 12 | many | CASSRDSYGYTF
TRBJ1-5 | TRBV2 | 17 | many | CASSARTGHYSNQPQHF
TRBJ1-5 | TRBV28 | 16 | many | CASSSDRGQIEQPQHF
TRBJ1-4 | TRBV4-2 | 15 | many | CASSQVGQDFEKLFF
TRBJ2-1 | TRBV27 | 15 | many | CASSLRDRGIHEQFF
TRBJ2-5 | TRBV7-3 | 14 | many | CASSSTGGVETQYF
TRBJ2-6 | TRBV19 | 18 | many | CASSTPGRDRPGANVLTF
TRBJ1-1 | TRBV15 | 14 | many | CATSRTSAGTEAFF
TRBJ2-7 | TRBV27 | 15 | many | CASRSGGPASYEQYF
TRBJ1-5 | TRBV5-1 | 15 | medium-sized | CASSYGTGENQPQHF
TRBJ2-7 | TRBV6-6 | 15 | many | CASSYGPDRAGEQYF
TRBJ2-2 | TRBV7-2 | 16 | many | CASSPDGTGVSGELFF
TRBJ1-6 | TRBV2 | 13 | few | CASRRLLNSPLHF
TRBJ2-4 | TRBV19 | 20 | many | CASSIDAALVPVEAKNIQYF
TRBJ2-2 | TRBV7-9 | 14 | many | CASIPGQSTGELFF
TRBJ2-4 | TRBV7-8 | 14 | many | CASTPQVAKNIQYF
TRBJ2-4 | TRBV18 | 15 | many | CASSPPGQGIYIQYF
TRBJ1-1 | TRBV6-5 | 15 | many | CASSPGSRRRTEAFF
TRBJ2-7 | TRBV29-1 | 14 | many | CSVGLAGVNYEQYF
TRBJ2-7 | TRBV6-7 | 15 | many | CASSYLSGRWSEQYF
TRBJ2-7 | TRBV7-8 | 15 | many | CASSLPKTGSAEQYF
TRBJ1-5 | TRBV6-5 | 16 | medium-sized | CASSSLGRGSSQPQHF
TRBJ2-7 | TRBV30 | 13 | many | CAWSLGQASEQYF
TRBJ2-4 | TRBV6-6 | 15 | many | CASSTARSAKNIQYF
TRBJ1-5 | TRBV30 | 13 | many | CAWSGQRNQPQHF
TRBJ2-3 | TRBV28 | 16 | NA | CASSLPQDRGTDTQYF
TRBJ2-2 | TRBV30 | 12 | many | CAWSGMSGELFF
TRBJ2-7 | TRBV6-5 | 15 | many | CASSYLPSGSYEQYF
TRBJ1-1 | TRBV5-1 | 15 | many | CASSLSIQGRTEAFF